This T cell receptor beta chain was documented in a study of T cell repertoires in cytomegalovirus infection. General study points: CMV carriers having the relevant HLA were flagged by cumulative public TCR beta family frequency.

The table lists this clonotype with a few counts. As yet, its antigen is unknown. From germline, CDR1 is ENHRY and CDR2 SYGVKD. Unmatched junction bases numbered 9, after V lost 4 bases and J lost 6 bases. The CDR3 contains 15 residues. MiXCR was run by TCRdb on the reads, yielding one entry per CDR3 protein. The data hold roughly 500,000 distinct CDR3 sequences, with 30% to 40% observed a single time. This chain uses TRBV10-3 with TRBJ2-1, with TRBD2 matching over 7 bases. The input for sequencing was cultured PBMCs, taken from culture after CMV antigen stimulation. The origin of this receptor is a human donor in good health (CMV status not recorded). Some clones in this sample may be carry-over from other donors' samples. CDR3 region: CAISGVGRRSNEQFF. CDR3 nucleotide sequence: TGTGCCATCAGTGGGGTCGGGAGGCGTAGCAATGAGCAGTTCTTC.